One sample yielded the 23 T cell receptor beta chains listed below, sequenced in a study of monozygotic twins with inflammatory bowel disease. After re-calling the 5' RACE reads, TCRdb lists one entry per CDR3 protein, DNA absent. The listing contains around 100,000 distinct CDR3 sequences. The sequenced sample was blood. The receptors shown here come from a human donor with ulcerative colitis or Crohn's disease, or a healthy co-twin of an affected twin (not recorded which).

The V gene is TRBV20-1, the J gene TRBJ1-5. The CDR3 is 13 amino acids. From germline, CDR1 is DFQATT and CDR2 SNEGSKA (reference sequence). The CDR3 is CSARGRSNQPQHF.

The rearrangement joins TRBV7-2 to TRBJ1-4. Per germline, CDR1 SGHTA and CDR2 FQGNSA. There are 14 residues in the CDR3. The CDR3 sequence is CASSFGPDNEKLFF.

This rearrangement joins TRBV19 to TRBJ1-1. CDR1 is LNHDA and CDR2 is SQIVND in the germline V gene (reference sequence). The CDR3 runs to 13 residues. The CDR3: CASKRKRATEAFF.

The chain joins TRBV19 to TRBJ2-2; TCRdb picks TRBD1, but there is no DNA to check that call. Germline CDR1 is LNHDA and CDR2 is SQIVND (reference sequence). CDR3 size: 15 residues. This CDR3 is CASKVGGGRPGELFF.

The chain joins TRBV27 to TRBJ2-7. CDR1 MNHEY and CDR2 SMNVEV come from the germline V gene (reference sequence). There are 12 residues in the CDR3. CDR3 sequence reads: CASSLDRISQYF.

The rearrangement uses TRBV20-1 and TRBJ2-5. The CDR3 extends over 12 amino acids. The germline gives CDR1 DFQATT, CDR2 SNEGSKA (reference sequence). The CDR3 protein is CSAEDIGGVQYF.

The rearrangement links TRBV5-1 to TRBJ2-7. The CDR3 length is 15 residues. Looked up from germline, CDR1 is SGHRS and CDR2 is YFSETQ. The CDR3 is CASSLDPGNSYEQYF.

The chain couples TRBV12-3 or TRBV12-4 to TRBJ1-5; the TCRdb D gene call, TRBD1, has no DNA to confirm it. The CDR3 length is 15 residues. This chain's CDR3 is CASSFGGAQSQPQHF.

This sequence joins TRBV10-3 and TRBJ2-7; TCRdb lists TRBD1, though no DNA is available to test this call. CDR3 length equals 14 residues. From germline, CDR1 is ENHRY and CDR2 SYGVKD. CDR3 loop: CAISGTGASGEQYF.

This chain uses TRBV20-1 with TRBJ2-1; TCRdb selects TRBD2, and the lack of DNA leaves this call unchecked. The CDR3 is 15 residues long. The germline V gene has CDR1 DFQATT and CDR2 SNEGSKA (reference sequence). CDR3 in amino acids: CSALRLAGGPNEQFF.

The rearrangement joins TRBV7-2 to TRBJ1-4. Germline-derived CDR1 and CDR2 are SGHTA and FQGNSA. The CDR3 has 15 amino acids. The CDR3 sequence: CASRKGPATNEKLFF. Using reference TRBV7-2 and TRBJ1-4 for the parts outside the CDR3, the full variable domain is GAGVSQSPSNKVTEKGKDVELRCDPISGHTALYWYRQSLGQGLEFLIYFQGNSAPDKSGLPSDRFSAERTGGSVSTLTIQRTQQEDSAVYLCASRKGPATNEKLFFGSGTQLSVL.

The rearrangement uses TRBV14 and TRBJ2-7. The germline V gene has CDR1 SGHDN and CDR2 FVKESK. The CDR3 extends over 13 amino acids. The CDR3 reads CASSQDCRYEQYF. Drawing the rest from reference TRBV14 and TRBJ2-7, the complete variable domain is EAGVTQFPSHSVIEKGQTVTLRCDPISGHDNLYWYRRVMGKEIKFLLHFVKESKQDESGMPNNRFLAERTGGTYSTLKVQPAELEDSGVYFCASSQDCRYEQYFGPGTRLTVT.

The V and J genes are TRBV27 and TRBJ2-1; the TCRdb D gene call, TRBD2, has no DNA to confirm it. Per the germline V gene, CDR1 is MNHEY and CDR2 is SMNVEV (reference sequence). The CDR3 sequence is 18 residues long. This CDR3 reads CASSHAPKTSGEYNEQFF.

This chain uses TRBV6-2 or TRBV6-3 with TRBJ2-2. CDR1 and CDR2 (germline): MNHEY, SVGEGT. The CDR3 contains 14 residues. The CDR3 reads CASSYVIGSGELFF.

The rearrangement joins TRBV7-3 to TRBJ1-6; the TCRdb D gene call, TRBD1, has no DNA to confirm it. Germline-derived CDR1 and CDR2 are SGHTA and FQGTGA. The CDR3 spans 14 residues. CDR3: CASSLDRGVSPLHF.

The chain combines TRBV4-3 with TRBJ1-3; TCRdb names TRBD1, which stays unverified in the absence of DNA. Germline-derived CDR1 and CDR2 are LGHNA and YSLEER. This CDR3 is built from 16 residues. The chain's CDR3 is CASSQDPRVDGNTIYF.

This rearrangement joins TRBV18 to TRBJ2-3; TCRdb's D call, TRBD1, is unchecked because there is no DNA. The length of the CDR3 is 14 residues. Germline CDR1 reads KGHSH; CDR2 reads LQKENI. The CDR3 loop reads CASSPGTSTDTQYF.

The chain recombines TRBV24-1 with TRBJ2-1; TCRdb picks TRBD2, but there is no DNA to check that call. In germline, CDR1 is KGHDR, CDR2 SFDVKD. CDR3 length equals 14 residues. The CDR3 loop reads CATSDFLASTEQFF.

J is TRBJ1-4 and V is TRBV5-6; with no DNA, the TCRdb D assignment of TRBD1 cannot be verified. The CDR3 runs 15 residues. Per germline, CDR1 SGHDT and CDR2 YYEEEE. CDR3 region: CASSLYGSPNEKLFF.

CDR3 protein: CATGTGYNEQFF. The rearrangement joins TRBV6-2 or TRBV6-3 to TRBJ2-1. The germline V gene encodes CDR1 MNHEY and CDR2 SVGEGT. The CDR3 is 12 residues long.

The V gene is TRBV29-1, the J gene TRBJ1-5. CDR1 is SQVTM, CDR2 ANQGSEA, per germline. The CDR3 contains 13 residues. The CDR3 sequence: CSVYIYSNQPQHF.

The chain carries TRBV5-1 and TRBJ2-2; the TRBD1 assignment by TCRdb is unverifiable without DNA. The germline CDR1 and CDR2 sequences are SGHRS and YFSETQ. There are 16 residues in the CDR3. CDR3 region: CASSLGGVPGTGELFF.

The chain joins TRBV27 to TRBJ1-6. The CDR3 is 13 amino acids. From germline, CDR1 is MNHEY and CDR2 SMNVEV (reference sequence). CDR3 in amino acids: CASKFSYNSPLHF.